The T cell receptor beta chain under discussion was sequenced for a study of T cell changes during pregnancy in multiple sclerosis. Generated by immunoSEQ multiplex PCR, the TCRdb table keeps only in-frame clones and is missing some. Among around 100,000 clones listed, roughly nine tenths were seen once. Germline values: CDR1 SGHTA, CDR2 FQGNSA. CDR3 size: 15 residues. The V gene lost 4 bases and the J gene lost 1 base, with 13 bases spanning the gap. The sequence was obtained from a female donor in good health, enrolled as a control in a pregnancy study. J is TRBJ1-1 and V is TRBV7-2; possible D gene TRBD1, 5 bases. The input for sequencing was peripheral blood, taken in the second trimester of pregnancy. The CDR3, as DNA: TGTGCCAGCAGCTCCCCGGGGCGGGAGAACACTGAAGCTTTCTTT. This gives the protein CASSSPGRENTEAFF. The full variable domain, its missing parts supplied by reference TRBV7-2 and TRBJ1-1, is GAGVSQSPSNKVTEKGKDVELRCDPISGHTALYWYRQSLGQGLEFLIYFQGNSAPDKSGLPSDRFSAERTGGSVSTLTIQRTQQEDSAVYLCASSSPGRENTEAFFGQGTRLTVV.